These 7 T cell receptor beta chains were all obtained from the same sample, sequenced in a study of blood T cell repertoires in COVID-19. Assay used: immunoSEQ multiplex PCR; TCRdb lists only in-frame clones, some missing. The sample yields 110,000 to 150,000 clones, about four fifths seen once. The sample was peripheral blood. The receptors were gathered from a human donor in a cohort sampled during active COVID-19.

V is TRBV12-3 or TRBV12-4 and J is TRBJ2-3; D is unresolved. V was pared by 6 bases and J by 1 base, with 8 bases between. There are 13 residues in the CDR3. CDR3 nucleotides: TGTGCCAGCAGGCCGACTGGCACAGATACGCAGTATTTT. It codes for CASRPTGTDTQYF.

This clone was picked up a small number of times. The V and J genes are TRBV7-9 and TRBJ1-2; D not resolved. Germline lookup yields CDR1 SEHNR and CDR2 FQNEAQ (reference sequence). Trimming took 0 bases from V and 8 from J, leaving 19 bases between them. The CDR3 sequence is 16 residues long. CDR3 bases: TGTGCCAGCAGCTTAGCGGCGGTTCCTGACTCTTTGGGCTACACCTTC. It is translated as CASSLAAVPDSLGYTF.

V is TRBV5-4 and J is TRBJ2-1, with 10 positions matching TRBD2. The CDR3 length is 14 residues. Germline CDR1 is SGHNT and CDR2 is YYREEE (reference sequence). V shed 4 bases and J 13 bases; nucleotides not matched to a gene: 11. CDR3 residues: CASSAGLAVPDQFF. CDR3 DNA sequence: TGTGCCAGCAGCGCCGGACTAGCGGTACCAGATCAGTTCTTC.

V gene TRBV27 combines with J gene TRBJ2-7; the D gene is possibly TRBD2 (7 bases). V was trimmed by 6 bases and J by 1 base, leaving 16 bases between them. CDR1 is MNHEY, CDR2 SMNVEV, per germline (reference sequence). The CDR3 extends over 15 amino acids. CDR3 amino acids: CASRHPRGGSYEQYF. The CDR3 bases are TGTGCCAGCAGACATCCTAGGGGGGGATCCTACGAGCAGTACTTC.

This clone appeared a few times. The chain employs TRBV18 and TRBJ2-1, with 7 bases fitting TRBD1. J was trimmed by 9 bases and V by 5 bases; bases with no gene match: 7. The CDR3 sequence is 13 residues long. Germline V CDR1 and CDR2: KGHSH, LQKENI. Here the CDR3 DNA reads TGTGCCAGCTCAGCAGGACAGGTCGGTGAGCAGTTCTTC. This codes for CASSAGQVGEQFF.

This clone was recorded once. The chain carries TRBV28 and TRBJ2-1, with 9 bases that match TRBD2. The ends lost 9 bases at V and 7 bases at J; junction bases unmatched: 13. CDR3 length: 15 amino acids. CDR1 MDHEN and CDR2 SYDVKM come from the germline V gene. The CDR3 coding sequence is TGTGCCAGTAGCGGGGGACTAGCATTTGGTAATGAGCAGTTCTTC. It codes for CASSGGLAFGNEQFF.

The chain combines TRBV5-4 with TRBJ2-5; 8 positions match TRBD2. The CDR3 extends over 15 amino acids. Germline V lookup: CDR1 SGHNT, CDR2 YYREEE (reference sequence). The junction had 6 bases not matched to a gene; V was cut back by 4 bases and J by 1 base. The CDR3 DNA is TGTGCCAGCAGCACGTCACTAGCGGCCCAAGAGACCCAGTACTTC. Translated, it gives CASSTSLAAQETQYF.